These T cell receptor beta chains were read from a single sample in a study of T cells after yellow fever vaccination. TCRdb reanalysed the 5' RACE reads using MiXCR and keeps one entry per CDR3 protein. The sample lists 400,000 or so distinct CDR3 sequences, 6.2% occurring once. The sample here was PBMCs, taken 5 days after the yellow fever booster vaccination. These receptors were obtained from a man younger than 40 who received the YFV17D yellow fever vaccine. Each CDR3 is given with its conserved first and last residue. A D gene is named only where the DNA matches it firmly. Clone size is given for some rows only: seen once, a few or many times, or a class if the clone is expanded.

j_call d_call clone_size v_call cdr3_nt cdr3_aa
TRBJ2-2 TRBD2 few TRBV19 TGTGCCAGTTCCCGCGGCGGGAGGTACACCGGGGAGCTGTTTTTT CASSRGGRYTGELFF
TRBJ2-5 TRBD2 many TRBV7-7 TGTGCTAGCAGTCCAGCGGGAACTGAAGAGACCCAGTACTTC CASSPAGTEETQYF
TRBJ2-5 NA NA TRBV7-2 TGTGCCAGCAATTCTCTCCCAGGGGCCACCTGTATATTC CASNSLPGATCIF
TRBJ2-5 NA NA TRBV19 TGTGCCAGTAGAGGGGGGGGGGCTGGTGGGACCCAGTACTTC CASRGGGAGGTQYF
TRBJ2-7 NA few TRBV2 TGTGCCAGCGCAGGCCGGGGGCTCTCCTCCTACGAGCAGTACTTC CASAGRGLSSYEQYF
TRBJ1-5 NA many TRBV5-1 TGCGCCAGCAGCTTGGGAGGGGCTAGCAATCAGCCCCAGCATTTT CASSLGGASNQPQHF
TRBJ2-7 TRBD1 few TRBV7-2 TGTGCCAGCAGCACGACAGGGATGGCCTCCTACGAGCAGTACTTC CASSTTGMASYEQYF
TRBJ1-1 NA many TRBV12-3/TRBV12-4 TGTGCCATCAATAAAAGGGTGAACACTGAAGCTTTCTTT CAINKRVNTEAFF
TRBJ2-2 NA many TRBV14 TGTGCCAGCAGCCAGCTGCGGGGAAATCAGTACACCGGGGAGCTGTTTTTT CASSQLRGNQYTGELFF
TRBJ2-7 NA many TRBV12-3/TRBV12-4 TGTGCCAGCAGTTTAGGGGTGGGACCCTCCTACGAGCAGTACTTC CASSLGVGPSYEQYF
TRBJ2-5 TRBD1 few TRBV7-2 TGTGCCAGCAGCTTAGCTGGCAGGGGGCTTTCTCAAGAGACCCAGTACTTC CASSLAGRGLSQETQYF
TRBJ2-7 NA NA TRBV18 TGTGCCAGCTCACCGGCCGGGGGCACTCGGGAGCAGTACTTC CASSPAGGTREQYF
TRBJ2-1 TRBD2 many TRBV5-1 TGCGCCAGCAGCCTTACTAGCGGGAGGGCTGGAGAGCAGTTCTTC CASSLTSGRAGEQFF
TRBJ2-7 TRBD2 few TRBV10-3 TGTGCCATCAGTGGGAAGCGGGAGTGGTACGAGCAGTACTTC CAISGKREWYEQYF
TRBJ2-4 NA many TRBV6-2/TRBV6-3 TGTGCCAGCAGGGGACACATTCAGTACTTC CASRGHIQYF
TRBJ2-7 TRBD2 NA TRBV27 TGTGCCAGCAGTTTTAGGCGGGAGCTGTTTCAGCAGTACTTC CASSFRRELFQQYF
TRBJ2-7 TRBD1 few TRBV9 TGTGCCAGCGCCCCCTGGGACAGGGGTCACGAGCAGTACTTC CASAPWDRGHEQYF
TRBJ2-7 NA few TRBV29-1 TGCAGCGTTGTGGAGGGAGTCCGCTCCTACGAGCAGTACTTC CSVVEGVRSYEQYF
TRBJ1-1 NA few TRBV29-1 TGCAGCTTTGACACTGAAGCTTTCTTT CSFDTEAFF
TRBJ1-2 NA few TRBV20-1 TGCAGTGCTAGAGATCGTACCTATGGCTACACCTTC CSARDRTYGYTF
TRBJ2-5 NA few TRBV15 TGTGCCACCATCTTCCGGGGCCAAGAGACCCAGTACTTC CATIFRGQETQYF
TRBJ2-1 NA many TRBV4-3 TGCGCCAGCAGCCAAGGTGTGTGGGACAACTCCTACAATGAGCAGTTCTTC CASSQGVWDNSYNEQFF
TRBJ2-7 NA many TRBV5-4 TGTGCCAGCAGTTCCCCAAGGCCAGGCCAAACATCTAACGAGCAGTACTTC CASSSPRPGQTSNEQYF
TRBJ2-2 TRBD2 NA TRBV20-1 TGCAGTGGGACTAGCGGGATAGTGAACACCGGGGAGCTGTTTTTT CSGTSGIVNTGELFF
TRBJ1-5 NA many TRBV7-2 TGTGCCAGCAGCCCCGGACCGTCCAATCAGCCCCAGCATTTT CASSPGPSNQPQHF
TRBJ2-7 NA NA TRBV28 TGTGCCAGCAGTTTATGGCCTCAGCTCTCCTACGAGCAGTACTTC CASSLWPQLSYEQYF
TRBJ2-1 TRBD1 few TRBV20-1 TGCAGTGCTCCCCCGGGACAGGGGTACAATGAGCAGTTCTTC CSAPPGQGYNEQFF
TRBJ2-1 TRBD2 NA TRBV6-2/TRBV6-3 TGTGCCAGCAGTTACTCAGCGGGAGTGGCCTACAATGAGCAGTTCTTC CASSYSAGVAYNEQFF
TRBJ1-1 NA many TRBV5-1 TGCGCCAGCAGCCCAGGTCCCGGAAGTGTCACTGAAGCTTTCTTT CASSPGPGSVTEAFF
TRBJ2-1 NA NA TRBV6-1 TGTGCCAGCAGTGACGACGAGCCCTTTGAGCAGTTCTTC CASSDDEPFEQFF
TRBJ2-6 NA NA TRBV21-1 TGTGCCAGCAGCAAAGCGCGCAAGCGGGAGGGTGGGGCCAACGTCCTGACTTTC CASSKARKREGGANVLTF
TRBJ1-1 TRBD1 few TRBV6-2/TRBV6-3 TGTGCCAGTCGGGACAGGGGATCAGGCACTGAAGCTTTCTTT CASRDRGSGTEAFF
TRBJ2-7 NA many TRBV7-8 TGTGCCAGCAGCCTTTGGGGCGGACAGCCCTACGAGCAGTACTTC CASSLWGGQPYEQYF
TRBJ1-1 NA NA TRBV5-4 TGTGCCAGCAGCCTGAACAAACAGGGGAACACTGAAGCTTTCTTT CASSLNKQGNTEAFF
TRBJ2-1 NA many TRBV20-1 TGCAGTGCTAGAGATCAAGGCGGTAGCTCCTACAATGAGCAGTTCTTC CSARDQGGSSYNEQFF
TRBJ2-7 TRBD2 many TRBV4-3 TGCGCCAGCAGCCAAGATACCCCAAGCGGGAGGAGGTACGAGCAGTACTTC CASSQDTPSGRRYEQYF
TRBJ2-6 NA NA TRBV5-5 TGTGCCAGCAGCTCATCAGGTGCGGGGGCCAACGTCCTGACTTTC CASSSSGAGANVLTF
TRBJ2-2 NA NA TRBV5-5 TGTGCCAGCAGCTTGGAGTTGTACACCGGGGAGCTGTTTTTT CASSLELYTGELFF
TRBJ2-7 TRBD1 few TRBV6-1 TGTGCCAGCAGCCTTCAGGGACAGGGTAGCTCCTACGAGCAGTACTTC CASSLQGQGSSYEQYF
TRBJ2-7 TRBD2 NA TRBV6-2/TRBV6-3 TGTGCCAGCAGTTTTGGACTAGGCTTTGGCGAGCAGTACTTC CASSFGLGFGEQYF
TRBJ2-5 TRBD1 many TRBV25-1 TGTGCCAGCAGAAGAACAGGGGAAGAGACCCAGTACTTC CASRRTGEETQYF